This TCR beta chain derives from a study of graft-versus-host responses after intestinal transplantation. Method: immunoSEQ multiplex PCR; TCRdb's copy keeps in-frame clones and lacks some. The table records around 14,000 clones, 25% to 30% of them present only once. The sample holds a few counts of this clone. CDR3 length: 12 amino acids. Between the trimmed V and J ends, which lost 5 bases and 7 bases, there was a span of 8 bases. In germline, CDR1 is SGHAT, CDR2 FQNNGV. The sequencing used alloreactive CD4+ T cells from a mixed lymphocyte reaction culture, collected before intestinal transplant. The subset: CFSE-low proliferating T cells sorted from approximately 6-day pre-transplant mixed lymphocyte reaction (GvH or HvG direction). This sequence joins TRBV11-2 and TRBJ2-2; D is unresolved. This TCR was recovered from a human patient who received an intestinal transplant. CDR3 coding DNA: TGTGCCAGCAGCCTATCGATCGGGGAGCTGTTTTTT. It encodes CASSLSIGELFF.